The T cell receptor beta chain under discussion was sequenced for a study of T-cell reconstitution after alpha-beta-depleted transplantation in children. This CDR3 has 15 amino acids. Germline values: CDR1 LNHNV, CDR2 YYDKDF (reference sequence). Unique molecular identifiers were used in preparing the TCRbeta library. TCRdb processed the PCR reads anew with MiXCR; each CDR3 protein has one entry. This sample carries about 640,000 distinct CDR3 sequences, 15% to 20% of them seen once, and the ten largest clones take 0.9% to 1.2%. About this clonotype itself: The junction differs from germline at one of its ends, possibly a read error.

The chain uses TRBV15 and TRBJ1-5; D is perhaps TRBD1 (6 bases). This receptor was taken from a human donor who donated a stem cell graft to a child with acute myeloid leukemia. Here the sequenced sample was PBMCs from the stem cell graft donor, taken from the stem cell graft. Here the CDR3 reads CASSTDRKINQPQHF. The CDR3 DNA reads as TGTGCCTCCAGCACCGACAGGAAGATCAATCAGCCCCAGCATTTT. Together with reference TRBV15 and TRBJ1-5, the CDR3 gives the full variable domain: DAMVIQNPRYQVTQFGKPVTLSCSQTLNHNVMYWYQQKSSQAPKLLFHYYDKDFNNEADTPDNFQSRRPNTSFCFLDIRSPGLGDTAMYLCASSTDRKINQPQHFGDGTRLSIL.